These T cell receptor beta chains were read from a single sample in a study of blood T cell repertoires in COVID-19. Produced via immunoSEQ multiplex PCR; TCRdb's table is partial and in-frame only. The data show approximately 61,000 clones, around four fifths seen once. Sequenced input: peripheral blood. The source is a man between 70 and 80 years old with acute or convalescent COVID-19. Both conserved end residues are part of each CDR3. A D gene is named only where the DNA matches it firmly. Not all rows give a size; the values are once, few, many and, for expanded clones, a class.

j_call clone_size v_call d_call cdr3_aa cdr3_nt
TRBJ2-1 . TRBV27 . CASSLFLTPHNEQFF TGTGCCAGCAGTTTATTCCTGACTCCCCACAATGAGCAGTTCTTC
TRBJ1-4 few TRBV19 . CASSSGGADEKLFF TGTGCCAGTAGTAGCGGGGGCGCGGATGAAAAACTGTTTTTT
TRBJ2-1 once TRBV5-6 TRBD1 CASSGGTGLNEQFF TGTGCCAGCAGCGGAGGGACAGGGCTCAATGAGCAGTTCTTC
TRBJ2-5 once TRBV5-1 TRBD1 CASSSTGSGEETQYF TGCGCCAGCAGCTCGACAGGGTCTGGCGAAGAGACCCAGTACTTC
TRBJ2-2 . TRBV7-9 . CASSASQGQRGLFF TGTGCCAGCAGCGCGAGTCAGGGGCAGCGGGGGCTGTTTTTT
TRBJ2-5 . TRBV4-1 . CASSRRDIPQETQYF TGCGCCAGCAGCCGCCGGGACATCCCCCAAGAGACCCAGTACTTC
TRBJ2-5 . TRBV4-2 . CASSQALGGAETQYF TGTGCCAGCAGCCAAGCCCTGGGGGGGGCGGAGACCCAGTACTTC
TRBJ2-5 . TRBV5-8 TRBD1 CASSLRQGALVETQYF TGTGCCAGCAGCTTAAGGCAGGGGGCGTTGGTAGAGACCCAGTACTTC
TRBJ2-1 . TRBV9 TRBD2 CASSVLAGGINEQFF TGTGCCAGCAGCGTTCTAGCGGGGGGGATTAATGAGCAGTTCTTC
TRBJ1-4 . TRBV5-4 TRBD1 CASRDGTGAEKLFF TGTGCCAGCAGGGACGGGACAGGGGCGGAAAAACTGTTTTTT
TRBJ1-1 . TRBV5-8 TRBD1 CASSRRQGRVTEAFF TGTGCCAGCAGCAGGAGACAGGGAAGGGTCACTGAAGCTTTCTTT
TRBJ2-2 . TRBV7-3 TRBD1 CASSLNRGSTGELFF TGTGCCAGCAGCTTAAACAGGGGGTCCACCGGGGAGCTGTTTTTT
TRBJ2-1 . TRBV5-8 . CASNPRGVPLHEQFF TGTGCCAGCAACCCCCGAGGAGTGCCCTTGCATGAGCAGTTCTTC
TRBJ1-2 . TRBV11-1 . CASSHSTAPYGYTF TGTGCCAGCAGCCATTCGACAGCCCCTTATGGCTACACCTTC
TRBJ1-5 . TRBV5-4 TRBD1 CASSLGGTGPSGNQPQHF TGTGCCAGCAGCTTGGGTGGGACAGGGCCGAGTGGCAATCAGCCCCAGCATTTT
TRBJ2-2 . TRBV6-1 TRBD1 CASSVGQGLNTGELFF TGTGCCAGCAGTGTGGGACAGGGTCTTAACACCGGGGAGCTGTTTTTT
TRBJ2-7 . TRBV28 . CASKYSHPSYEQYF TGTGCCAGCAAGTACAGTCACCCCTCCTACGAGCAGTACTTC
TRBJ1-5 . TRBV6-1 TRBD1 CASSEFSGQGLYSNQPQHF TGTGCCAGCAGTGAATTTTCGGGACAGGGGTTATATAGCAATCAGCCCCAGCATTTT
TRBJ2-1 . TRBV29-1 TRBD2 CSVEGLAGGPSYNEQFF TGCAGCGTTGAAGGGCTAGCGGGGGGTCCTTCCTACAATGAGCAGTTCTTC
TRBJ1-1 . TRBV7-3 TRBD1 CASSWGTGAAFF TGTGCCAGCAGCTGGGGGACAGGGGCAGCTTTCTTT